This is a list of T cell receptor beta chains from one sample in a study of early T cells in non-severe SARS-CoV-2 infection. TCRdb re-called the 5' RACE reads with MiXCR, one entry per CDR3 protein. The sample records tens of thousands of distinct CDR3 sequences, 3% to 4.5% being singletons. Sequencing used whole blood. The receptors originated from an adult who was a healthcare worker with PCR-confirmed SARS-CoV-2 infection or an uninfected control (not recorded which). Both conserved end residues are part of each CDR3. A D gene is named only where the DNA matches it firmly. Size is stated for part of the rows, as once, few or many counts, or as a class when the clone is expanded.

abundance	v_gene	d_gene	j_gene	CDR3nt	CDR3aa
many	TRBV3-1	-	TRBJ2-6	TGTGCCAGCAGCCGCGGGACGTGGGACGGGGCCAACGTCCTGACTTTC	CASSRGTWDGANVLTF
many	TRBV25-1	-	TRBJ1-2	TGTGCCAGCAGTGAATCAGGGACTTTTAACTATGGCTACACCTTC	CASSESGTFNYGYTF
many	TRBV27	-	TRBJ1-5	TGTGCCAGCAGGCCCTCCAGGACTGGACGCAATCAGCCCCAGCATTTT	CASRPSRTGRNQPQHF
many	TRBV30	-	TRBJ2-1	TGTGCCTGGAGTGGACTAGTTTACAATGAGCAGTTCTTC	CAWSGLVYNEQFF
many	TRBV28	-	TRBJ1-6	TGTGCCAGCAGCTCGGGAATTTATAATTCACCCCTCCACTTT	CASSSGIYNSPLHF
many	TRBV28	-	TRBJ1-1	TGTGCCAGCAGTCCCAGCAGGCGGACTGAAGCTTTCTTT	CASSPSRRTEAFF
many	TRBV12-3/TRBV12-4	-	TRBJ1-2	TGTGCCAGCAGTTTAATGGGAGGGAGGTATGGCTACACCTTC	CASSLMGGRYGYTF
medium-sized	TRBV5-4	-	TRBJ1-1	TGTGCCAGCAGCTTGGCGGTCGGCAGGGGTGTGGAGGGCACTGAAGCTTTCTTT	CASSLAVGRGVEGTEAFF
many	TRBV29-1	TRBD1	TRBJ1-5	TGCAGCGTCGGCCAGGGGGGGCGAGGGCAGCCCCAGCATTTT	CSVGQGGRGQPQHF
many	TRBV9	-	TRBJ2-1	TGTGCCAGCAGCGTTAGGGGTTTGGGAAGCTCCTACAATGAGCAGTTCTTC	CASSVRGLGSSYNEQFF
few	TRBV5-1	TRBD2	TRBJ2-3	TGCGCCAGCAGTTCCGGGACTAGCGTGGGAGATACGCAGTATTTT	CASSSGTSVGDTQYF
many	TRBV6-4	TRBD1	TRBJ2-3	TGTGCCAGCAGCACAGGGGGCACAGATACGCAGTATTTT	CASSTGGTDTQYF
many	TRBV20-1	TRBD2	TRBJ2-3	TGCAGTGCTCATCCGCGGACTAGTGCATTTACAGATACGCAGTATTTT	CSAHPRTSAFTDTQYF
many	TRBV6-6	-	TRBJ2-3	TGTGCCAGCAGTTACCGGACCCCCGGGGATACGCAGTATTTT	CASSYRTPGDTQYF
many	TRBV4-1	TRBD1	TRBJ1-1	TGCGCCAGCAGCCAAGAGTGGGGGGAGGGGGCCGAAGCTTTCTTT	CASSQEWGEGAEAFF
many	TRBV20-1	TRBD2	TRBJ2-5	TGCAGTGCCCCCGTAGCGGGCCACTCTACGGAGACCCAGTACTTC	CSAPVAGHSTETQYF
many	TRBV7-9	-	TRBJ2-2	TGTGCCAGCAGCCCCGGACAGTTCACCGGGGAGCTGTTTTTT	CASSPGQFTGELFF
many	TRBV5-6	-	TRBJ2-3	TGTGCCAGCAGCTTTAAGACTACCGCGAATACGCAGTATTTT	CASSFKTTANTQYF
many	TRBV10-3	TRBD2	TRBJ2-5	TGTGCCACCGAGGATAGCGGGATAGGCGATGAGACCCAGTACTTC	CATEDSGIGDETQYF
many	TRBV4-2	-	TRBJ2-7	TGTGCCAGCAGCCAAGATACGGTTTCTCCCTACGAGCAGTACTTC	CASSQDTVSPYEQYF
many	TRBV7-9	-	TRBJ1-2	TGTGCCAGCAGCTTAGAGACAGGAACTGGCTACACCTTC	CASSLETGTGYTF
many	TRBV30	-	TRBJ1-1	TGTGCCTGGACCTCTTTGGGGGAGATGAACACTGAAGCTTTCTTT	CAWTSLGEMNTEAFF
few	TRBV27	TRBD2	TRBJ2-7	TGTGCCAGCAGTTTAGCGACTAGCGGGCCCTCCTACGAGCAGTACTTC	CASSLATSGPSYEQYF
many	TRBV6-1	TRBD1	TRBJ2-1	TGTGCCAGCAGCGTCTTCAGGACAGGGATGAGCTCCTACAATGAGCAGTTCTTC	CASSVFRTGMSSYNEQFF
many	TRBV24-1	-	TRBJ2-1	TGTGCCACCAGTTGGGGAAGCAGGGAGCAGTTCTTC	CATSWGSREQFF
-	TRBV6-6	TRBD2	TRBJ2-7	TGTGCCAGCAGTTATCTAGCGGGAGGGGCCTTCGAGCAGTACTTC	CASSYLAGGAFEQYF
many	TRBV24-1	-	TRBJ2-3	TGTGCCACCAGTGATGGCGGGGTTCGCACAGATACGCAGTATTTT	CATSDGGVRTDTQYF
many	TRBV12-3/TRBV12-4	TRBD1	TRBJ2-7	TGTGCCAGCAGACCGACAGGGTTCTTCGAGCAGTACTTC	CASRPTGFFEQYF
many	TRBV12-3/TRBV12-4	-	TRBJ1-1	TGTGCCAGCACCAAATCCCTTACAGGGTGGGTCGCTGAAGCTTTCTTT	CASTKSLTGWVAEAFF
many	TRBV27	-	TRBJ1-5	TGTGCCAGCAGTTCGTGGTCATCAAGGGGTGATCAGCCCCAGCATTTT	CASSSWSSRGDQPQHF
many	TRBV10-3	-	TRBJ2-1	TGTGCCATCAGTTCCCTTGACAATGAGCAGTTCTTC	CAISSLDNEQFF
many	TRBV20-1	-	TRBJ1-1	TGCAGTGCTAGAGATCAGGTCCAAGGATCTAAGAACACTGAAGCTTTCTTT	CSARDQVQGSKNTEAFF
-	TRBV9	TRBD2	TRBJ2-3	TGTGCCAGCAGCACACTAGCGAGCACAGATACGCAGTATTTT	CASSTLASTDTQYF
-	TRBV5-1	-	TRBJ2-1	TGCGCCAGCAGCTTCGGGCCCCCGGGCGGCGGCGATGAGCAGTTCTTC	CASSFGPPGGGDEQFF
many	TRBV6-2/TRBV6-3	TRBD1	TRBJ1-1	TGTGCCAGCAGAAGGACAGGGGGCTTGAACACTGAAGCTTTCTTT	CASRRTGGLNTEAFF
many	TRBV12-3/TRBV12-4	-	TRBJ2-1	TGTGCCAGCAGTTTGAACCTAGTGAGTGAGCAGTTCTTC	CASSLNLVSEQFF
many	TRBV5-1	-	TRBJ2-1	TGCGCCAGCAGCTTGGTCCGTAGCGGTAGCGATGAGCAGTTCTTC	CASSLVRSGSDEQFF
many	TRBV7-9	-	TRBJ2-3	TGTGCCAGCAGCTTACTCTCGGGCTCAGATACGCAGTATTTT	CASSLLSGSDTQYF
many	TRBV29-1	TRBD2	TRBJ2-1	TGCAGCGTTGTGGCTAGCGGGGGGTGGTATGAGCAGTTCTTC	CSVVASGGWYEQFF
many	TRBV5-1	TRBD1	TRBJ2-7	TGCGCCAGCAGCTTGGGTGGGGACAGTACCTACGAGCAGTACTTC	CASSLGGDSTYEQYF
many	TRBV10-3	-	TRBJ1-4	TGTGCCATCAGAAGGACGGGAGATAATGAAAAACTGTTTTTT	CAIRRTGDNEKLFF
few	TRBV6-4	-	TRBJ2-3	TGTGCCAGCAGTCAGACAGTGGCGAATACGCAGTATTTT	CASSQTVANTQYF
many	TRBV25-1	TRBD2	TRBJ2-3	TGTGCCAGCAGTGTAAATAGCGGGAGGGCCCGTATGGATACGCAGTATTTT	CASSVNSGRARMDTQYF
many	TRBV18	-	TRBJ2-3	TGTGCCAGCTCACCTCCCTTCGGGAGTCCTCCAGATACGCAGTATTTT	CASSPPFGSPPDTQYF
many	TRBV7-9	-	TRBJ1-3	TGTGCCAGCAGCTTCGACGGTAACTCTGGAAACACCATATATTTT	CASSFDGNSGNTIYF
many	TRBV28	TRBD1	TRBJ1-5	TGTGCCAGCGCTCCCGGGACAGGGGATCAGCCCCAGCATTTT	CASAPGTGDQPQHF
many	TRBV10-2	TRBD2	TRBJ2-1	TGCGCCAGCAGCCGATGGGGCGGACTAGCGGTTTACAATGAGCAGTTCTTC	CASSRWGGLAVYNEQFF
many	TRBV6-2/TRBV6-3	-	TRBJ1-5	TGTGCCAGCAGACGCACAGAGGAAGGCAATCAGCCCCAGCATTTT	CASRRTEEGNQPQHF
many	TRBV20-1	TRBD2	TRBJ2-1	TGCAGTGCCCTGACGCCGGGACTAGCGGGAGGCGCGGGGAATGAGCAGTTCTTC	CSALTPGLAGGAGNEQFF
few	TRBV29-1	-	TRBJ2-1	TGCAGCGACCGTGGCCTATTCAATGAGCAGTTCTTC	CSDRGLFNEQFF
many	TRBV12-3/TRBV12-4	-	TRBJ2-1	TGTGCCAGCAGTATTAGATATAGAGCGGAGGAGCAGTTCTTC	CASSIRYRAEEQFF